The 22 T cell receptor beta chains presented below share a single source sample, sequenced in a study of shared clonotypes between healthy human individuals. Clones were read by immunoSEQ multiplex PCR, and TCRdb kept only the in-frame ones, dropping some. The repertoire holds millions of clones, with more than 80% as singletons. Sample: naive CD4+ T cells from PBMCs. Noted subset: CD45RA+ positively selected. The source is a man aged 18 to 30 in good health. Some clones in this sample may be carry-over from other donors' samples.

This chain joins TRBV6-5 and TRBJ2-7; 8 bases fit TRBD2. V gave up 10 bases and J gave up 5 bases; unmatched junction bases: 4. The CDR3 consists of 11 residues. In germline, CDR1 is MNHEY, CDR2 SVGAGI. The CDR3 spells CAIRGGDEQYF. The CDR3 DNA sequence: TGTGCCATCCGGGGGGGGGACGAGCAGTACTTC.

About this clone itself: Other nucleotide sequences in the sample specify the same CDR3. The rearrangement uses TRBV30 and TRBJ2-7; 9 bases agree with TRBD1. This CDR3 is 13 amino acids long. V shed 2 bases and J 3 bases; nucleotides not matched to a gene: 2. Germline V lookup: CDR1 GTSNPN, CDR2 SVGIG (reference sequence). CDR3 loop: CAWSSDRGYEQYF. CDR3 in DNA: TGTGCCTGGAGTTCGGACAGGGGCTACGAGCAGTACTTC.

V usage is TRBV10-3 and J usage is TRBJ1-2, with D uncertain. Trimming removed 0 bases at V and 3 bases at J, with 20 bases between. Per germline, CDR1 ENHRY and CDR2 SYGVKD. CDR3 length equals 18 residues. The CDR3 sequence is CAISESEGKGLKYYGYTF. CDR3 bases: TGTGCCATCAGTGAGTCAGAGGGAAAGGGCTTAAAGTACTATGGCTACACCTTC.

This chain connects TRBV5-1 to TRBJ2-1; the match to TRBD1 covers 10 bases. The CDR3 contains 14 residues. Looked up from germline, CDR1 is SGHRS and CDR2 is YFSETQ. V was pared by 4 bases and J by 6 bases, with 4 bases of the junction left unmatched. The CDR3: CASSRGTGANEQFF. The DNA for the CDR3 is TGCGCCAGCAGCAGGGGGACAGGGGCCAATGAGCAGTTCTTC.

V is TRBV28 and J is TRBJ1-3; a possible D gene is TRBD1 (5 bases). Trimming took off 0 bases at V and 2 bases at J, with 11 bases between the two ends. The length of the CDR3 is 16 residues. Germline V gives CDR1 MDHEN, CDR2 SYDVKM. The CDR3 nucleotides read TGTGCCAGCAGTTTATGGAGGGGCGCGGCTGGAAACACCATATATTTT. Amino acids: CASSLWRGAAGNTIYF.

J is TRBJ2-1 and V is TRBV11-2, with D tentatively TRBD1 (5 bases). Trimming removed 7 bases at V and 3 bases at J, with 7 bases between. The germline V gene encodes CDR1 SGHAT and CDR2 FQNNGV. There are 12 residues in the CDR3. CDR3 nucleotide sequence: TGTGCCAGCAATCAGGGCTACAATGAGCAGTTCTTC. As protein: CASNQGYNEQFF.

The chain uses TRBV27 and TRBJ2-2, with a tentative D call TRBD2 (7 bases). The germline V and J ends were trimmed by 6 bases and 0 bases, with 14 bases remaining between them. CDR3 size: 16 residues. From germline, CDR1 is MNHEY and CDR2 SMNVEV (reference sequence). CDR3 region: CASRRGGAPNTGELFF. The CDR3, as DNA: TGTGCCAGCAGAAGGGGGGGGGCCCCGAACACCGGGGAGCTGTTTTTT.

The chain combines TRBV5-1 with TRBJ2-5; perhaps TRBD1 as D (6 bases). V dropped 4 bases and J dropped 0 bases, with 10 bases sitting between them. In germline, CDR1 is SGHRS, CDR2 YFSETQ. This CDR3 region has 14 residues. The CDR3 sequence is CASSESGDQETQYF. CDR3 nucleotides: TGCGCCAGCAGCGAATCAGGGGACCAAGAGACCCAGTACTTC.

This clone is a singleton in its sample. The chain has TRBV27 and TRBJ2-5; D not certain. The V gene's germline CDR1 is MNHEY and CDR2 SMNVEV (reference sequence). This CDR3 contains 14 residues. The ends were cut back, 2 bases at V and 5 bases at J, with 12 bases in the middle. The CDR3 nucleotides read TGTGCCAGCAGTTTAGCGGCGGCTCGGGAGACCCAGTACTTC. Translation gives CASSLAAARETQYF.

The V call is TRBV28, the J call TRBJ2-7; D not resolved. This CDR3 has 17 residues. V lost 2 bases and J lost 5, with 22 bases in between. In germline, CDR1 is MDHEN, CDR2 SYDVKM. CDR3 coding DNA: TGTGCCAGCAGTTTAAGGCCCACTTCTACTTCTAGAAACGAGCAGTACTTC. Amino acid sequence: CASSLRPTSTSRNEQYF.

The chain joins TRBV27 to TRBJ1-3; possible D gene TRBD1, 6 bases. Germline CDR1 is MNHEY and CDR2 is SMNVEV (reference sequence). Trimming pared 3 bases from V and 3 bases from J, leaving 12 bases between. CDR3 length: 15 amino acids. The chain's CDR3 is CASSFYRVSGNTIYF. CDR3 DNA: TGTGCCAGCAGTTTCTACAGGGTGAGTGGAAACACCATATATTTT.

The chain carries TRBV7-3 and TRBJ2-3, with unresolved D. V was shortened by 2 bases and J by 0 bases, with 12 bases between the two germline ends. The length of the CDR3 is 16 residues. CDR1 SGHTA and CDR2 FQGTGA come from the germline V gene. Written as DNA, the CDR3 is TGTGCCAGCAGCTTATATTCTGGGTCTAGCACAGATACGCAGTATTTT. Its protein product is CASSLYSGSSTDTQYF.

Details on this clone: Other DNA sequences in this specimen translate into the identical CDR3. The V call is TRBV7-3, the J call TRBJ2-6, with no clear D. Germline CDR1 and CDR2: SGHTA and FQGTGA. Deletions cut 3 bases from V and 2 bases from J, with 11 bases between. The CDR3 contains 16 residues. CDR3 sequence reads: CASSLGGPAGANVLTF. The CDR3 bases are TGTGCCAGCAGCTTGGGCGGCCCCGCTGGGGCCAACGTCCTGACTTTC.

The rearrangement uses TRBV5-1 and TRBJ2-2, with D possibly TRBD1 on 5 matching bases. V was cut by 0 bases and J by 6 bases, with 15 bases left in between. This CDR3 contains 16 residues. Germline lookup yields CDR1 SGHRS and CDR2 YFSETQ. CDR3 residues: CASSLEGPANAGELFF. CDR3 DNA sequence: TGCGCCAGCAGCTTGGAGGGGCCGGCCAACGCCGGGGAGCTGTTTTTT.

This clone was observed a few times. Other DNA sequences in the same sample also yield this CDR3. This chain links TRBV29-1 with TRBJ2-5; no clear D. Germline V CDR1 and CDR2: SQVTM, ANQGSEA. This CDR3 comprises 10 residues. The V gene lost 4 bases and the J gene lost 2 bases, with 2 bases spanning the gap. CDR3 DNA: TGCAGCGTTGCACAAGAGACCCAGTACTTC. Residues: CSVAQETQYF.

The CDR3 coding sequence is TGTGCCAGCAGCTCAAATCCGGGACAGGGGAACTATGGCTACACCTTC. It yields the protein CASSSNPGQGNYGYTF. The J gene is TRBJ1-2, the V gene TRBV5-4, with 10 bases aligning to TRBD1. Germline assignment: CDR1 SGHNT and CDR2 YYREEE (reference sequence). J lost 2 bases, V lost 3 bases, and 7 bases had no gene match. CDR3 length equals 16 residues.

The DNA for the CDR3 is TGTGCCAGCAGGCGACTCAAGGAGGGCACTGAAGCTTTCTTT. Residues: CASRRLKEGTEAFF. The V call is TRBV27, the J call TRBJ1-1, with D uncertain. Germline CDR1 reads MNHEY; CDR2 reads SMNVEV (reference sequence). V dropped 6 bases and J dropped 4 bases, with 15 bases sitting between them. CDR3 length: 14 amino acids.

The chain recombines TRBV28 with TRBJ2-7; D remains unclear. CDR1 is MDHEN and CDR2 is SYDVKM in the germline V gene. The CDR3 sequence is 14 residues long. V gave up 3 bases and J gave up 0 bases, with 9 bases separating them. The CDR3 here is CASSLMITSYEQYF. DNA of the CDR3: TGTGCCAGCAGTTTGATGATCACCTCCTACGAGCAGTACTTC.

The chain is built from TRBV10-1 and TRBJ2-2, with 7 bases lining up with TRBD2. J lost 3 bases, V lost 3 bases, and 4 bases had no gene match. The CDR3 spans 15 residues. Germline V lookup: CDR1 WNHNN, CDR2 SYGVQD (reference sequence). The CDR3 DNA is TGCGCCAGCAGTGACGGGGGGAGGTACACCGGGGAGCTGTTTTTT. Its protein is CASSDGGRYTGELFF.

The CDR3 loop reads CASSEGPHRERPYGYTF. For the CDR3, the DNA is TGTGCCAGCAGTGAAGGGCCCCACAGGGAACGACCCTATGGCTACACCTTC. The chain uses TRBV6-1 and TRBJ1-2, with D maybe TRBD1 (6 bases). The V and J ends lost 1 base and 4 bases respectively, with 19 bases between them. Germline-derived CDR1 and CDR2 are MNHNS and SASEGT. The CDR3 sequence is 17 residues long.

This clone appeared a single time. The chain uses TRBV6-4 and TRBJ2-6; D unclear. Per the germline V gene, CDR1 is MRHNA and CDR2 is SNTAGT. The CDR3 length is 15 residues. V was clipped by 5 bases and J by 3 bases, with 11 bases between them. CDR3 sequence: CASSPGWVGANVLTF. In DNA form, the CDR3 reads TGTGCCAGCAGTCCCGGTTGGGTTGGGGCCAACGTCCTGACTTTC.

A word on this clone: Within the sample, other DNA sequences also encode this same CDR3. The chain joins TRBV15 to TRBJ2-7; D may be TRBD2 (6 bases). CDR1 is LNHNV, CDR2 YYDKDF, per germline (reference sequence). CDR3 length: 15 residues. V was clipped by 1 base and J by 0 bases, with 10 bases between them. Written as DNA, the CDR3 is TGTGCCACCAGCAGAGGCGGCGGGAACTCCTACGAGCAGTACTTC. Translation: CATSRGGGNSYEQYF.